This TCR beta chain emerged from a study of identical twins. The cDNA had a unique molecular identifier and a template-switch universal primer site. TCRdb ran MiXCR on the 5' RACE reads and lists one entry per CDR3 protein. The repertoire holds around 510,000 distinct CDR3 sequences, with roughly an eighth as singletons. Per germline, CDR1 SEHNR and CDR2 FQNEAQ (reference sequence). CDR3 length: 12 amino acids. The V end was cut by 6 bases, the J end by 4 bases, with 9 bases between. The same data also contributed to another study, on yellow fever vaccine responses in identical twins.

The TCR sequence derives from a woman younger than 35 in good health. Sequencing was performed on CD4+ T cells sorted from blood. The rearrangement joins TRBV7-9 to TRBJ1-1; unclear D gene. CDR3 in DNA: TGTGCCAGCAGTTACCAGTCCACTGAAGCTTTCTTT. Its protein is CASSYQSTEAFF.